This T cell receptor (beta chain) came from a study of blood T cell repertoires in COVID-19 (TCRdb year 2020). For the wider study: The collaborator samples originated in the United States, Italy and Spain and spanned the acute and convalescent phases of COVID-19. The dataset comprised deeply sampled blood TCRbeta repertoires from subjects exposed to, actively infected with, or recovered from COVID-19. The material from the prospective study consisted of cDNA or gDNA derived from T cells, B-cell-depleted T cells, or PBMCs. Where available, HLA class I and class II types were obtained from metadata supplied by the sample provider rather than from assay-based typing. The repertoires were released in a freely available public database meant as a resource for research on the immune response to SARS-CoV-2. Nearly every sample came with metadata listing a de-identified subject ID, COVID-19 status, age in years and sex. Samples were obtained from the ongoing ImmuneRACE study (first 160 participants) and from 1,254 subjects provided by 6 global collaborators.

The collaborating institutions used their own protocols to collect whole blood in K2EDTA tubes. For TCRbeta analysis, collaborators shipped samples in one of three forms: frozen whole blood, isolated PBMCs, or DNA extracted from either of those sample types. Here is what the overall study found, with its caveats: The amount of clinical and demographic metadata varied by source and participant and was provided uncurated.

Turning to this clone: This receptor's antigen is unknown. There are no base qualities to consult, and no much larger clone falls within one base.

TCRbeta CDR3 regions were amplified from genomic DNA using the immunoSEQ Assay, a bias-controlled multiplex PCR. As for how the authors treated the data: Nucleated cell counts per sample were estimated from amplification of reference gene primers within the assay. To quantify the absolute abundance of each unique TCRbeta CDR3 rearrangement, sequence reads were collapsed and filtered. For each sample, productive Simpson clonality was calculated as the square root of Simpson's diversity index across productive rearrangements. Imported from immuneACCESS, the table was reduced by TCRdb to in-frame sequences with V and J called. These copies leave out some clones; in studies compared against another copy, an unresolved V gene accounts for under half, and the cause of the remainder is not known. For V, J and clone size, that table is used; D and trimming come from the DNA. The sample yields over 300,000 clones; nearly 90% were counted once. The top ten clones comprise 6.5% of the sample.

Material for sequencing was peripheral blood. The clonotype was recovered from a man in his late teens or twenties with active or convalescent COVID-19.

The CDR3 has the sequence CAPGRAGNTIYF. The DNA reads TGTGCCCCGGGCAGGGCTGGAAACACCATATATTTT. The rearranged chain carries TRBV7-9 and TRBJ1-3, with TRBD1 tentatively as D gene (5 bases match). V was cut back by 11 bases and J by 2 bases, leaving a gap of 10 bases between them. Sequences SEHNR (CDR1) and FQNEAQ (CDR2) are obtained from the germline V gene (reference sequence). The CDR3 spans 12 residues, from the cysteine through the phenylalanine. Here the CDR3 DNA is all that survives: 36 bases in frame from base 1.